These 6 T cell receptor beta chains were all obtained from the same sample, sequenced in a study of blood T cell repertoires in COVID-19. Repertoires were generated with immunoSEQ multiplex PCR, while TCRdb's copy carries only in-frame clones and drops some. The sample yields roughly 190,000 clones, roughly 84% seen once. The specimen was PBMCs or T cells enriched from blood (not recorded which). The receptor source for this set is a woman aged 25 to 39 who had recovered from COVID-19.

This chain's CDR3 is CASSPADGGLETQYF. For the CDR3, the DNA is TGTGCCAGCTCACCCGCCGACGGGGGATTAGAGACCCAGTACTTC. This sequence joins TRBV18 and TRBJ2-5; D may be TRBD2 (6 bases). Deletions cut 3 bases from V and 4 bases from J, with 15 bases between. CDR3 length equals 15 residues. The V gene's germline CDR1 is KGHSH and CDR2 LQKENI.

Only one count was recorded for this clone. As DNA, the CDR3 is TGTGCCAGCAGCCCTAGGTGGACAGGGTCCACTGAAGCTTTCTTT. The encoded protein is CASSPRWTGSTEAFF. J is TRBJ1-1 and V is TRBV11-2, with 8 bases fitting TRBD1. CDR1 is SGHAT and CDR2 is FQNNGV in the germline V gene. CDR3 length: 15 residues. After removal of 5 bases from V and 4 bases from J, the junction contained 9 bases not matched to a gene.

The rearrangement uses TRBV3-1 (or the pseudogene TRBV3-2) and TRBJ2-6, with 7 bases matching TRBD1. The V gene end was trimmed by 0 bases and the J gene end by 0 bases; junction bases not matched to a gene: 8. The CDR3 is 19 residues long. Germline-derived CDR1 and CDR2 are LGHDT and YNNKEL (reference sequence). The CDR3 DNA reads as TGTGCCAGCAGCCAAGATCGCAAGGGGGCTTACTCTGGGGCCAACGTCCTGACTTTC. Its translation is CASSQDRKGAYSGANVLTF.

The chain uses TRBV6-4 and TRBJ2-1; 13 bases are a match to TRBD2. The CDR3 has 16 amino acids. J gave up 9 bases and V 0 bases, and 5 bases lay outside the gene matches. Germline CDR1 MRHNA, CDR2 SNTAGT. The chain's CDR3 is CASSDSGLAGEGEQFF. The DNA of the CDR3 is TGTGCCAGCAGTGACTCAGGACTAGCGGGGGAGGGTGAGCAGTTCTTC.

The chain couples TRBV6-1 to TRBJ1-3, with D unresolved. The CDR3 extends over 15 amino acids. In germline, CDR1 is MNHNS, CDR2 SASEGT. The V gene lost 2 bases and the J gene lost 0 bases, with 8 bases spanning the gap. CDR3 in amino acids: CASSESLNSGNTIYF. In nucleotides, the CDR3 is TGTGCCAGCAGTGAATCACTGAACTCTGGAAACACCATATATTTT.

The chain is built from TRBV7-8 and TRBJ1-2; no firm D call. The CDR3 has 14 residues. The V end lost 4 bases, the J end lost 4 bases, and 13 bases lay between the germline ends. Germline CDR1 reads SGHVS; CDR2 reads FQNEAQ. CDR3 bases: TGTGCCAGCAGCTCCCCAGGTGCGGGCTATGGCTACACCTTC. Translated, it gives CASSSPGAGYGYTF.